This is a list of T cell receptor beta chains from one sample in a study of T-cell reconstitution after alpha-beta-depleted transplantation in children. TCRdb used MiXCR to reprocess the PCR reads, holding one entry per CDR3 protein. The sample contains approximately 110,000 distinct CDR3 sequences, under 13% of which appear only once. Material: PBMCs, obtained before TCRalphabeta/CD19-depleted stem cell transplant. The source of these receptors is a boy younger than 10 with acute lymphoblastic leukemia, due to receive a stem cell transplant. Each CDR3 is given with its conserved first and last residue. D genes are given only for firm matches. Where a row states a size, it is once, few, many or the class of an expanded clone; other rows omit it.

cdr3_nt: TGCGCCAGCAGCTTCGGTGGAGATACGCAGTATTTT
cdr3_aa: CASSFGGDTQYF
v_call: TRBV5-1
j_call: TRBJ2-3
clone_size: many
d_call: -

cdr3_nt: TGTGCCAGCAGTTCCAGAGAAGCGGGAAAGTACAATGAGCAGTTCTTC
cdr3_aa: CASSSREAGKYNEQFF
v_call: TRBV28
j_call: TRBJ2-1
clone_size: few
d_call: TRBD2

cdr3_nt: TGCGCCAGCAGTCAGGGGGATTCTATATGGAACACTGAAGCTTTCTTT
cdr3_aa: CASSQGDSIWNTEAFF
v_call: TRBV5-1
j_call: TRBJ1-1
clone_size: -
d_call: TRBD1

cdr3_nt: TGCAGTGTCCCCTCGGGAGCTGGTCGGGAAAAACTGTTTTTT
cdr3_aa: CSVPSGAGREKLFF
v_call: TRBV20-1
j_call: TRBJ1-4
clone_size: -
d_call: -

cdr3_nt: TGTGCCAGCAGGCCAGGGGGAGCGAGCTTCGAGACCCAGTACTTC
cdr3_aa: CASRPGGASFETQYF
v_call: TRBV11-2
j_call: TRBJ2-5
clone_size: few
d_call: TRBD1

cdr3_nt: TGTGCCAGCAGCCGGCGACGGGTTCAGACTGAAGCTTTCTTT
cdr3_aa: CASSRRRVQTEAFF
v_call: TRBV11-2
j_call: TRBJ1-1
clone_size: few
d_call: -

cdr3_nt: TGTGCCAGCAGCTTGGGACTAGCGGGGTACAATGAGCAGTTCTTC
cdr3_aa: CASSLGLAGYNEQFF
v_call: TRBV5-8
j_call: TRBJ2-1
clone_size: many
d_call: TRBD2

cdr3_nt: TGTGCCAGCGGCCCTGGTCCGCCGAACTATGGCTACACCTTC
cdr3_aa: CASGPGPPNYGYTF
v_call: TRBV27
j_call: TRBJ1-2
clone_size: few
d_call: -

cdr3_nt: TGTGCCAGCAGTCCCCTAGGTGCTGGCCGCACAGATACGCAGTATTTT
cdr3_aa: CASSPLGAGRTDTQYF
v_call: TRBV27
j_call: TRBJ2-3
clone_size: -
d_call: -

cdr3_nt: TGCAGCGGCCAGGTGGGGGGGGTCACAGATACGCAGTATTTT
cdr3_aa: CSGQVGGVTDTQYF
v_call: TRBV29-1
j_call: TRBJ2-3
clone_size: few
d_call: TRBD2

cdr3_nt: TGCGCCAGCAGCTTGAGTATGGGGAACACTGAAGCTTTCTTT
cdr3_aa: CASSLSMGNTEAFF
v_call: TRBV5-1
j_call: TRBJ1-1
clone_size: -
d_call: -

cdr3_nt: TGCGCCAGCAGCGTCGAGCGGGGCTCCTACAATGAGCAGTTCTTC
cdr3_aa: CASSVERGSYNEQFF
v_call: TRBV5-1
j_call: TRBJ2-1
clone_size: -
d_call: TRBD2

cdr3_nt: TGTGCCAGTAGTCCAGGGGCGGCGGAGACCCAGTACTTC
cdr3_aa: CASSPGAAETQYF
v_call: TRBV19
j_call: TRBJ2-5
clone_size: many
d_call: -

cdr3_nt: TGTGCCAGCAGCTCGCGACAGGGGCTAGGGAAAGCTTTCTTT
cdr3_aa: CASSSRQGLGKAFF
v_call: TRBV7-9
j_call: TRBJ1-1
clone_size: -
d_call: TRBD1

cdr3_nt: TGTGCCAGCAGCTTAGACAGATCGGACGAGCAGTACTTC
cdr3_aa: CASSLDRSDEQYF
v_call: TRBV5-6
j_call: TRBJ2-7
clone_size: few
d_call: -

cdr3_nt: TGCAGCGTTGGGGCAGGGCTCTACGAGCAGTACTTC
cdr3_aa: CSVGAGLYEQYF
v_call: TRBV29-1
j_call: TRBJ2-7
clone_size: -
d_call: -

cdr3_nt: TGTGCCACCAGCAGAGACAGGTTTTCGACTGGGCAGTTCTTC
cdr3_aa: CATSRDRFSTGQFF
v_call: TRBV15
j_call: TRBJ2-1
clone_size: many
d_call: -

cdr3_nt: TGCGCCAGCAGCTTGGACCCATATCGGGTGGAGCAGTTCTTC
cdr3_aa: CASSLDPYRVEQFF
v_call: TRBV5-1
j_call: TRBJ2-1
clone_size: -
d_call: -

cdr3_nt: TGCAGTGCTAGACAGCGGGAGATCCTTAATGAGCAGTTCTTC
cdr3_aa: CSARQREILNEQFF
v_call: TRBV20-1
j_call: TRBJ2-1
clone_size: many
d_call: TRBD2

cdr3_nt: TGTGCCAGCAGTTCCCTCGACTCCCTAACCTACGAGCAGTACTTC
cdr3_aa: CASSSLDSLTYEQYF
v_call: TRBV28
j_call: TRBJ2-7
clone_size: -
d_call: -

cdr3_nt: TGCGCCAGCAGCTTGGCCCGTGCTAGCGGATTCTACGAGCAGTACTTC
cdr3_aa: CASSLARASGFYEQYF
v_call: TRBV5-1
j_call: TRBJ2-7
clone_size: -
d_call: TRBD2

cdr3_nt: TGTGCCATCAGCGCTAGAGGGGCCCCGGACACTGAAGCTTTCTTT
cdr3_aa: CAISARGAPDTEAFF
v_call: TRBV10-3
j_call: TRBJ1-1
clone_size: -
d_call: -

cdr3_nt: TGCGCCAGCAGCCAAGGGGGCCAGGGGGCCTACAATGAGCAGTTCTTC
cdr3_aa: CASSQGGQGAYNEQFF
v_call: TRBV5-1
j_call: TRBJ2-1
clone_size: -
d_call: TRBD1

cdr3_nt: TGCGCCAGCAGCTTGGTTGGGGGTCCTCAAGAGACCCAGTACTTC
cdr3_aa: CASSLVGGPQETQYF
v_call: TRBV5-1
j_call: TRBJ2-5
clone_size: many
d_call: -

cdr3_nt: TGCGCCAGCAGCTTGGAATCTAGCGGGTGGAATGAGCAGTTCTTC
cdr3_aa: CASSLESSGWNEQFF
v_call: TRBV5-1
j_call: TRBJ2-1
clone_size: many
d_call: TRBD2

cdr3_nt: TGTGCCAGCAGCTTATTCGTTATTGTGTCGGGGCCGGGCAATGAGCAGTTCTTC
cdr3_aa: CASSLFVIVSGPGNEQFF
v_call: TRBV11-1
j_call: TRBJ2-1
clone_size: -
d_call: -

cdr3_nt: TGTGCCAGCAGCTTAAAACAGGGAGGGGCCAACGTCCTGACTTTC
cdr3_aa: CASSLKQGGANVLTF
v_call: TRBV7-9
j_call: TRBJ2-6
clone_size: -
d_call: -

cdr3_nt: TGTGCCAGCAGCCAGACCTTCTACGAGCAGTACTTC
cdr3_aa: CASSQTFYEQYF
v_call: TRBV3-1
j_call: TRBJ2-7
clone_size: many
d_call: -

cdr3_nt: TGTGCCAGCAGTGACCCAACCGGGACAGCTAATTCACCCCTCCACTTT
cdr3_aa: CASSDPTGTANSPLHF
v_call: TRBV25-1
j_call: TRBJ1-6
clone_size: few
d_call: TRBD1

cdr3_nt: TGTGCCAGCAGCTTAGGCCCTCCGGGCAGGGGGTCGGAAGCTTTCTTT
cdr3_aa: CASSLGPPGRGSEAFF
v_call: TRBV7-6
j_call: TRBJ1-1
clone_size: -
d_call: TRBD1

cdr3_nt: TGTGCCAGCAGTCTTCCCCAGGGGGGCTATGGCTACACCTTC
cdr3_aa: CASSLPQGGYGYTF
v_call: TRBV6-1
j_call: TRBJ1-2
clone_size: -
d_call: TRBD1

cdr3_nt: TGTGCCAGCAGCCCTGGCGGCCCCCGGGCAGATACGCAGTATTTT
cdr3_aa: CASSPGGPRADTQYF
v_call: TRBV4-2
j_call: TRBJ2-3
clone_size: once
d_call: -

cdr3_nt: TGTGCCAGCAGTTTAAAAGGCAGCGGGAACACTGAAGCTTTCTTT
cdr3_aa: CASSLKGSGNTEAFF
v_call: TRBV12-3/TRBV12-4
j_call: TRBJ1-1
clone_size: few
d_call: -

cdr3_nt: TGTGCCAGCAGCCTCCCCTTGATGACTAGCGGGCACAAGTACAATGAGCAGTTCTTC
cdr3_aa: CASSLPLMTSGHKYNEQFF
v_call: TRBV14
j_call: TRBJ2-1
clone_size: -
d_call: TRBD2

cdr3_nt: TGTGCCAGCACCCACCCAGGCGGGACCCAGTACTTC
cdr3_aa: CASTHPGGTQYF
v_call: TRBV7-2
j_call: TRBJ2-5
clone_size: few
d_call: -

cdr3_nt: TGTGCCAGCAGTGAAAGCACTAGCGTACACTACGAGCAGTACTTC
cdr3_aa: CASSESTSVHYEQYF
v_call: TRBV6-1
j_call: TRBJ2-7
clone_size: -
d_call: TRBD2

cdr3_nt: TGCAGTGCTATACCCCCTACAGGGCGAGCTTCCTACGAGCAGTACTTC
cdr3_aa: CSAIPPTGRASYEQYF
v_call: TRBV20-1
j_call: TRBJ2-7
clone_size: -
d_call: -

cdr3_nt: TGCGCCAGCAGTGAGACAGGACTTAAGAGTGGCTACACCTTC
cdr3_aa: CASSETGLKSGYTF
v_call: TRBV10-2
j_call: TRBJ1-2
clone_size: few
d_call: -

cdr3_nt: TGCGCCAGCAGCTTGGACGGGAGTGGTTACGAGCAGTACTTC
cdr3_aa: CASSLDGSGYEQYF
v_call: TRBV5-1
j_call: TRBJ2-7
clone_size: many
d_call: -

cdr3_nt: TGCAGTGCCGACGATCGGACTAGCGGGAGGGCCTTGTTCGGGACCCAGTACTTC
cdr3_aa: CSADDRTSGRALFGTQYF
v_call: TRBV20-1
j_call: TRBJ2-5
clone_size: -
d_call: TRBD2

cdr3_nt: TGCAGTGCTAGCGCCCGTAGCTCCTACAATGAGCAGTTCTTC
cdr3_aa: CSASARSSYNEQFF
v_call: TRBV20-1
j_call: TRBJ2-1
clone_size: -
d_call: -

cdr3_nt: TGTGCCAGCAGTCTACGACTAGGGTACGGCAATCAGCCCCAGCATTTT
cdr3_aa: CASSLRLGYGNQPQHF
v_call: TRBV2
j_call: TRBJ1-5
clone_size: -
d_call: -

cdr3_nt: TGTGCCAGCAGCCCATCCGGAGGGCTGGAGACCCAGTACTTC
cdr3_aa: CASSPSGGLETQYF
v_call: TRBV5-5
j_call: TRBJ2-5
clone_size: many
d_call: -

cdr3_nt: TGCAGTGCTGAAACCGGGGTCGAGGCAGATACGCAGTATTTT
cdr3_aa: CSAETGVEADTQYF
v_call: TRBV20-1
j_call: TRBJ2-3
clone_size: few
d_call: -

cdr3_nt: TGTGCCAGCAGTTCCAGCGCTTCGAACACTGAAGCTTTCTTT
cdr3_aa: CASSSSASNTEAFF
v_call: TRBV27
j_call: TRBJ1-1
clone_size: few
d_call: -

cdr3_nt: TGCGCCAGCAGCTTAGAGGGGAGAGGAGAAAAACTGTTTTTT
cdr3_aa: CASSLEGRGEKLFF
v_call: TRBV5-1
j_call: TRBJ1-4
clone_size: -
d_call: -

cdr3_nt: TGTGCCAGCAGACCGGGACTAGGTTCAGCCGGGGAGCTGTTTTTT
cdr3_aa: CASRPGLGSAGELFF
v_call: TRBV2
j_call: TRBJ2-2
clone_size: -
d_call: TRBD2

cdr3_nt: TGTGCCAGCAGTTACTCGAGACCTAGCGGGCGCTCCTACGAGCAGTACTTC
cdr3_aa: CASSYSRPSGRSYEQYF
v_call: TRBV6-5
j_call: TRBJ2-7
clone_size: few
d_call: TRBD2

cdr3_nt: TGTGCCAGCAGTCTAGGAGCAAGGTCAGGGAATCAGCCCCAGCATTTT
cdr3_aa: CASSLGARSGNQPQHF
v_call: TRBV28
j_call: TRBJ1-5
clone_size: few
d_call: -

cdr3_nt: TGTGCCAGCAGCCCGTACGGCTACGAGCAGTACTTC
cdr3_aa: CASSPYGYEQYF
v_call: TRBV11-2
j_call: TRBJ2-7
clone_size: -
d_call: -

cdr3_nt: TGTGCCACCAGCAGAGTCGGAAAACAGGCGAGCGGTAAAGGAGGAGATACGCAGTATTTT
cdr3_aa: CATSRVGKQASGKGGDTQYF
v_call: TRBV15
j_call: TRBJ2-3
clone_size: many
d_call: -

cdr3_nt: TGTGCCATCAGAGGGGAGGGGGCCACAGATACGCAGTATTTT
cdr3_aa: CAIRGEGATDTQYF
v_call: TRBV10-3
j_call: TRBJ2-3
clone_size: many
d_call: -

cdr3_nt: TGCAGCGTGATTACAAGCACAGATACGCAGTATTTT
cdr3_aa: CSVITSTDTQYF
v_call: TRBV29-1
j_call: TRBJ2-3
clone_size: many
d_call: -

cdr3_nt: TGTGCCAGCAGAAGGACGCTAGCGAACACCGGGGAGCTGTTTTTT
cdr3_aa: CASRRTLANTGELFF
v_call: TRBV6-1
j_call: TRBJ2-2
clone_size: -
d_call: -

cdr3_nt: TGCAGTGCTAGACAGGGACAGGGAAACGAGCAGTACTTC
cdr3_aa: CSARQGQGNEQYF
v_call: TRBV20-1
j_call: TRBJ2-7
clone_size: many
d_call: TRBD1

cdr3_nt: TGCGCCAGCAGCCAAGAGGGGGGACAGACTAGGACTGAAGCTTTCTTT
cdr3_aa: CASSQEGGQTRTEAFF
v_call: TRBV4-1
j_call: TRBJ1-1
clone_size: few
d_call: TRBD1